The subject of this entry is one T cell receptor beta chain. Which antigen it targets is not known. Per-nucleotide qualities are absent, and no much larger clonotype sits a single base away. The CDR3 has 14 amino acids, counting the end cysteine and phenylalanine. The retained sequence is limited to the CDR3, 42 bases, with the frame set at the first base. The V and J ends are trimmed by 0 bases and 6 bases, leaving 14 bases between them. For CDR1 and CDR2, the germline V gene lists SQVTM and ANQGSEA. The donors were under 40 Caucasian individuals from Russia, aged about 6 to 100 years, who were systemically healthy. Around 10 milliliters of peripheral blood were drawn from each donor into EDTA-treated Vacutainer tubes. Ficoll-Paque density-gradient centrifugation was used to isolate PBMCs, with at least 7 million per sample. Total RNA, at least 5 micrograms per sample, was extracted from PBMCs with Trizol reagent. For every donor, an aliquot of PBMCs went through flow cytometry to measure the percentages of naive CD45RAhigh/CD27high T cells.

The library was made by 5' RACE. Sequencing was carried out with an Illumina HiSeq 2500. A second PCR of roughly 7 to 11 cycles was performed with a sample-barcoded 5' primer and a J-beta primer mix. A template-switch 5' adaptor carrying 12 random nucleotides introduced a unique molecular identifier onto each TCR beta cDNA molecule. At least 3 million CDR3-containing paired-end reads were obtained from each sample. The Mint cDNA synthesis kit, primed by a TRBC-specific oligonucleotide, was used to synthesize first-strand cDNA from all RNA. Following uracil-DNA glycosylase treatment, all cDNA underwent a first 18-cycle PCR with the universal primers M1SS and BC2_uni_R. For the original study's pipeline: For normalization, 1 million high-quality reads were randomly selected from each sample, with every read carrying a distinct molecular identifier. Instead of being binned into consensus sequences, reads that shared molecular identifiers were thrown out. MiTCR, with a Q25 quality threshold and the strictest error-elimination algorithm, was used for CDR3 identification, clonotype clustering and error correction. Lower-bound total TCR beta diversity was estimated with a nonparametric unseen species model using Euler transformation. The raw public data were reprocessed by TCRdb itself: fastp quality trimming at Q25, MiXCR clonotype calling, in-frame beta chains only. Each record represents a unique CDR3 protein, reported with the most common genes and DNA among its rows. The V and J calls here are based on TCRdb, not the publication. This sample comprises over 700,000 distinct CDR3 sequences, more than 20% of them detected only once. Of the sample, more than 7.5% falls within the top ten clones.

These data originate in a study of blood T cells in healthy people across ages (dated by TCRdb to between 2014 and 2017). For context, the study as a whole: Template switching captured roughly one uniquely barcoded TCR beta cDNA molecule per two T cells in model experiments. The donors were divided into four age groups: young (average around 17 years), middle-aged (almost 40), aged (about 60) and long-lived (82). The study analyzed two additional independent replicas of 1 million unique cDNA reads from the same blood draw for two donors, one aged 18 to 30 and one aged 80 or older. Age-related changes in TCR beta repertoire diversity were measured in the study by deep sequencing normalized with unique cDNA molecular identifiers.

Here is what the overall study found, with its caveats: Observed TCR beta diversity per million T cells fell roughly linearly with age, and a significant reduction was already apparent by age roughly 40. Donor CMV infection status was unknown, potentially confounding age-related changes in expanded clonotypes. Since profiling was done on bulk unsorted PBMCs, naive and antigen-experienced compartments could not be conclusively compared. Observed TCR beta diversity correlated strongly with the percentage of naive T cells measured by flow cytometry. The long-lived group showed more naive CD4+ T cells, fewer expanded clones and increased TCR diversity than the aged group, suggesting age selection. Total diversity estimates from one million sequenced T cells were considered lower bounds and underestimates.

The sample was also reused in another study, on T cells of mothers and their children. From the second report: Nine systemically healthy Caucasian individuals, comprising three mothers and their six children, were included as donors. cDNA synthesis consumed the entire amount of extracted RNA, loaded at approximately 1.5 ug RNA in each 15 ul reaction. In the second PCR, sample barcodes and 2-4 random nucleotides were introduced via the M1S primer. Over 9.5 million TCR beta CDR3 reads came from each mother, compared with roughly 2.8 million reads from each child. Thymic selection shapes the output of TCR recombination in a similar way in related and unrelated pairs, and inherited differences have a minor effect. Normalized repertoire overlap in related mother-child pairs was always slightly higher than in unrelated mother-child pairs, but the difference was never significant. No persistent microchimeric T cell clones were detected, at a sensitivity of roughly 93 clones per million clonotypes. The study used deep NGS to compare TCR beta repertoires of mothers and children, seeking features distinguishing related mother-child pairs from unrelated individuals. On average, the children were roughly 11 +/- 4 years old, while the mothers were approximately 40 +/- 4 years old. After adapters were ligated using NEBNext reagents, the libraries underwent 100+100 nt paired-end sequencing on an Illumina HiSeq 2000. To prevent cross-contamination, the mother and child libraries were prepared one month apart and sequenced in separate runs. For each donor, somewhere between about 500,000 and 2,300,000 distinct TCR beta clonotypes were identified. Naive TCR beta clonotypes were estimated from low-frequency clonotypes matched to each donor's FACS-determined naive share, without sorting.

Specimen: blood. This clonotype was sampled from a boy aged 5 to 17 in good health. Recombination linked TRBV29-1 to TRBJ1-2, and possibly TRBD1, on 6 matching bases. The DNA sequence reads TGCAGCGTTGAAGAAGCCCCAGGGGTCGATGGCTACACCTTC. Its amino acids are CSVEEAPGVDGYTF. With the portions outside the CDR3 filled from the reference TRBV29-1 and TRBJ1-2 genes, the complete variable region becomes SAVISQKPSRDICQRGTSLTIQCQVDSQVTMMFWYRQQPGQSLTLIATANQGSEATYESGFVIDKFPISRPNLTFSTLTVSNMSPEDSSIYLCSVEEAPGVDGYTFGSGTRLTVV.